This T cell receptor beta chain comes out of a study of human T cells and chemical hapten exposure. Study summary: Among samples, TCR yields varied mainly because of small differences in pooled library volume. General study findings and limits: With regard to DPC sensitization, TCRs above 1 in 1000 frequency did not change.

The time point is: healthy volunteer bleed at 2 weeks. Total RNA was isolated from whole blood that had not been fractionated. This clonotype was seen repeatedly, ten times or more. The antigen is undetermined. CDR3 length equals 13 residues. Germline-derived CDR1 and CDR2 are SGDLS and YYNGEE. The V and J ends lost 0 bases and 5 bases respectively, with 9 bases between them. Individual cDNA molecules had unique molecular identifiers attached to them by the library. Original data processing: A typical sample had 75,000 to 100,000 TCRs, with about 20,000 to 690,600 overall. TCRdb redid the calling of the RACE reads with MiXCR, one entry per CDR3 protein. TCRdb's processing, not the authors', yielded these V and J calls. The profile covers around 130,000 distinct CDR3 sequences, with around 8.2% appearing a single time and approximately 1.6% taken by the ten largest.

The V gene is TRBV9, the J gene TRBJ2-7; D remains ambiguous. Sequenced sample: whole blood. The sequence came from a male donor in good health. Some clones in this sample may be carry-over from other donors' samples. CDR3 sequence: CASSVGVFDEQYF. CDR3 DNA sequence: TGTGCCAGCAGCGTAGGGGTTTTCGACGAGCAGTACTTC.